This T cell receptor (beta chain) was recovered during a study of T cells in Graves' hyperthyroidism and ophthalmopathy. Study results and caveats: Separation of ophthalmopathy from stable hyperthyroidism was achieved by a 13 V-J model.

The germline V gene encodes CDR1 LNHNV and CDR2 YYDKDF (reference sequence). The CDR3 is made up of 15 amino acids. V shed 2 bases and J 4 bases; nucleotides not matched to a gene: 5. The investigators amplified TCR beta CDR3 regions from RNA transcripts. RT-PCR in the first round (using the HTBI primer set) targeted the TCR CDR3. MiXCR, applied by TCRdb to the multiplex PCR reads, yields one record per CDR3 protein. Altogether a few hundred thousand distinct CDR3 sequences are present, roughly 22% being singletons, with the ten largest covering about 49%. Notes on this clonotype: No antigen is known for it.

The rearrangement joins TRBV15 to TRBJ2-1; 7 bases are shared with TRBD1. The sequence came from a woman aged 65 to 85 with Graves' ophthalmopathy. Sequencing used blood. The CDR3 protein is CATSRTGQPYNEQFF. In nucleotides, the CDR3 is TGTGCCACCAGCAGAACGGGACAGCCGTACAATGAGCAGTTCTTC.